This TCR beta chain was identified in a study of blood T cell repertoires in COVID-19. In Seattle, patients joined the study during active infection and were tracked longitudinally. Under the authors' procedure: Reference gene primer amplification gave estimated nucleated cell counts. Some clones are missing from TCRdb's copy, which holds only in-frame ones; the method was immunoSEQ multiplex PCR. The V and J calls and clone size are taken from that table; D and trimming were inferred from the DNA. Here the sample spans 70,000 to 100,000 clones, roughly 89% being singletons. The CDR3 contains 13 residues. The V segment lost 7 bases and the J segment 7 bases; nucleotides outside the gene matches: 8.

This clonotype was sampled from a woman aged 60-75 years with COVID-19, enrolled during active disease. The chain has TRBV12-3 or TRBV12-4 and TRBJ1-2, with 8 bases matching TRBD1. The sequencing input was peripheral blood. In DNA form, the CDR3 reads TGTGCCAGCATGAAGACAGGGGTGCTTGGCTACACCTTC. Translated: CASMKTGVLGYTF.